These T cell receptor beta chains were read from a single sample in a study of beta chain features in type 1 diabetes. This table comes from immunoSEQ multiplex PCR, and its TCRdb copy is limited to in-frame clones, with some not included. The sample lists fewer than 350,000 clones, approximately 15% occurring once. Sequencing used naive CD4+ T cells from blood. These receptors were obtained from a man aged 18 to 29 with type 1 diabetes. Both conserved end residues are part of each CDR3. The D gene is left open where the match is weak. Size is omitted from some rows. Given values are once, few, many or a class for expanded clones.

J	size	D	V	CDR3	DNA
TRBJ2-3	few	TRBD1	TRBV6-4	CASRGTGRDTQYF	TGTGCCAGCAGGGGGACAGGGAGAGATACGCAGTATTTT
TRBJ2-1	-	TRBD2	TRBV28	CASSPRRQGAGVGNEQFF	TGTGCCAGCAGTCCCCGGCGCCAAGGAGCGGGGGTGGGAAATGAGCAGTTCTTC
TRBJ1-2	few	-	TRBV29-1	CSSSPDRSGYTF	TGCAGCTCCTCCCCGGACAGATCAGGCTACACCTTC
TRBJ2-7	-	TRBD1	TRBV18	CASSPGTGASYEQYF	TGTGCCAGCTCACCCGGGACAGGGGCCTCCTACGAGCAGTACTTC
TRBJ2-2	-	-	TRBV7-9	CASSPLLLTGELFF	TGTGCCAGCAGCCCGCTCCTATTAACCGGGGAGCTGTTTTTT
TRBJ2-7	-	TRBD1	TRBV10-3	CAISGGQTYEQYF	TGTGCCATCAGTGGGGGACAGACCTACGAGCAGTACTTC
TRBJ2-1	few	TRBD2	TRBV18	CASSPGTSGGLSYNEQFF	TGTGCCAGCTCACCCGGGACTAGCGGGGGACTCTCCTACAATGAGCAGTTCTTC
TRBJ2-3	-	TRBD2	TRBV2	CASSPSGGSTDTQYF	TGTGCCAGCAGTCCTAGCGGAGGGAGCACAGATACGCAGTATTTT
TRBJ1-1	few	-	TRBV9	CASSFRGNTEAFF	TGTGCCAGCAGCTTTCGGGGGAACACTGAAGCTTTCTTT
TRBJ2-6	few	-	TRBV14	CASSQLGNSGANVLTF	TGTGCCAGCAGCCAACTCGGGAACTCTGGGGCCAACGTCCTGACTTTC
TRBJ2-7	few	-	TRBV19	CASSITGSSSYEQYF	TGTGCCAGTAGTATCACAGGGTCGAGCTCCTACGAGCAGTACTTC
TRBJ2-3	few	TRBD2	TRBV18	CASSSLAGVADTQYF	TGTGCCAGCTCATCTCTAGCGGGAGTCGCAGATACGCAGTATTTT
TRBJ2-1	-	-	TRBV28	CASKTLQGEQFF	TGTGCCAGTAAAACCCTCCAGGGGGAGCAGTTCTTC